This TCR beta chain came from a study of tumor-infiltrating lymphocytes in primary liver carcinoma. Findings and caveats of the study: Lower overlap was observed for tumor-adjacent and tumor-blood pairs relative to tumor region pairs.

A remark on this clonotype: The antigen is undetermined. The CDR3 ends on some other residue instead of the conserved phenylalanine or tryptophan, so this is likely a read error.

A constant-region primer served to make TCR beta cDNA from roughly 460 ng total RNA. Three-round nested multiplex PCR performed with slightly modified ARM-PCR produced the TCR beta libraries. Forward primers for TRBV1-TRBV30 and a C-beta reverse primer served the first two PCR rounds, at 10 cycles each. In TCRdb, the multiplex PCR reads were re-called with MiXCR into one record per CDR3 protein. The data hold 300,000 to 400,000 distinct CDR3 sequences, with approximately 65% observed a single time. Germline CDR1 and CDR2: MNHNS and SASEGT. The CDR3 runs to 12 residues. Germline DNA was also extracted, while the blood RNA originated from unsorted whole blood.

This chain links TRBV6-1 with TRBJ1-1; D gene unclear. The sample comprised peripheral blood. The receptor was isolated from a man aged 35 to 55 with primary liver carcinoma and hepatitis B virus infection. CDR3 loop: CANSWKNTEAFY. The CDR3 DNA sequence: TGTGCCAACAGTTGGAAGAACACTGAAGCTTTCTAT.